This T cell receptor beta chain was recorded in a study of blood T cell repertoires in COVID-19. In the study overall: In each case, the material was cDNA or gDNA derived from T cells, B-cell-depleted T cells, or PBMCs.

This clone has only one observation. The V and J ends lost 5 bases and 3 bases, in that order; junction bases with no gene match: 9. The CDR3 totals 16 residues. Per germline, CDR1 SGHVS and CDR2 FNYEAQ. Produced via immunoSEQ multiplex PCR; TCRdb's table is partial and in-frame only. The sample includes 120,000 to 150,000 clones, around 86% seen only once; the top ten take approximately 6.2%. The rearrangement links TRBV7-6 to TRBJ2-5; TRBD2 matches at 10 bases. This sequence originates from a man of 80 years or more with acute or convalescent COVID-19. The sequencing sample was made of peripheral blood. The CDR3 DNA follows: TGTGCCAGCAGCATCTCCGGGACTAGCGTGAAAGAGACCCAGTACTTC. This gives the protein CASSISGTSVKETQYF. The whole variable domain, filled in from reference TRBV7-6 and TRBJ2-5, reads GAGVSQSPRYKVTKRGQDVALRCDPISGHVSLYWYRQALGQGPEFLTYFNYEAQQDKSGLPNDRFSAERPEGSISTLTIQRTEQRDSAMYRCASSISGTSVKETQYFGPGTRLLVL.